Presented here are 22 T cell receptor beta chains from one specimen sequenced in a study of shared clonotypes between healthy human individuals. Data came from immunoSEQ multiplex PCR; TCRdb stores just in-frame clones and leaves some out. The sample comprises some 690,000 clones, about 90% of which are singletons, and roughly 36% rests with the top ten. The sample taken for sequencing was memory CD8+ T cells from PBMCs. Subset noted: CD45RO+ cells pooled with CCR7-negative TemRA cells. The receptors come from a man between 18 and 35 years old in good health. Some clones in this sample may be carry-over from other donors' samples.

This chain connects TRBV6-5 to TRBJ2-5, with D uncertain. V was trimmed by 5 bases and J by 0 bases, leaving 10 bases between them. The germline V gene has CDR1 MNHEY and CDR2 SVGAGI. The CDR3 sequence is 14 residues long. DNA for the CDR3: TGTGCCAGCAGTCTTTCCCTGTACCAAGAGACCCAGTACTTC. It translates to CASSLSLYQETQYF.

V usage is TRBV13 and J usage is TRBJ2-7, with D possibly being TRBD2 (6 bases). V gave up 5 bases and J gave up 4 bases, with 18 bases separating them. The CDR3 loop spans 15 amino acids. Per the germline V gene, CDR1 is PRHDT and CDR2 is FYEKMQ (reference sequence). DNA of the CDR3: TGTGCCAGCAGCCCCGCGGGGCAGGCGAATTACGAGCAGTACTTC. Its translation: CASSPAGQANYEQYF.

The V and J genes are TRBV5-6 and TRBJ2-5, with D unclear. The J call may be wrong; the DNA end is better matched by TRBJ2-7. Germline V gene sequence: CDR1 SGHDT, CDR2 YYEEEE. The CDR3 has 14 residues. The CDR3 nucleotides are TGTGCCAGCAGCCCCCAGGACCAAGCCTACGAGCAGTACTTC. Protein product: CASSPQDQAYEQYF.

V gene TRBV5-4 combines with J gene TRBJ2-7; D uncertain. This CDR3 has 12 residues. The germline V gene has CDR1 SGHNT and CDR2 YYREEE (reference sequence). The V and J ends lost 5 bases and 6 bases respectively, with 12 bases between them. CDR3 DNA sequence: TGTGCCAGCAGGCCCCCCGTTGGCGAGCAGTACTTC. Amino acids: CASRPPVGEQYF. The variable domain in full, completed from reference TRBV5-4 and TRBJ2-7, reads ETGVTQSPTHLIKTRGQQVTLRCSSQSGHNTVSWYQQALGQGPQFIFQYYREEENGRGNFPPRFSGLQFPNYSSELNVNALELDDSALYLCASRPPVGEQYFGPGTRLTVT.

V is TRBV6-4 and J is TRBJ2-2; D is possibly TRBD2 (6 bases). The CDR3 extends over 15 amino acids. CDR1 MRHNA and CDR2 SNTAGT come from the germline V gene. V gave up 4 bases and J gave up 2 bases, with 11 bases separating them. The CDR3 protein is CASSAGSPNTGELFF. In DNA, the CDR3 is TGTGCCAGCAGTGCCGGGAGTCCCAACACCGGGGAGCTGTTTTTT.

Comments on this clone: The junction shows a germline mismatch at one end, possibly a read error. V and J are TRBV4-1 and TRBJ2-7; D gene unclear. Germline V gives CDR1 MGHRA, CDR2 YSYEKL. This CDR3 is built from 15 residues. The CDR3 is CASSQFSRAAYGQYF. The CDR3 DNA is TGCGCCAGCAGCCAATTTTCCCGGGCCGCCTACGGGCAGTACTTC.

This chain uses TRBV7-9 with TRBJ2-7; D gene uncertain. Germline CDR1 SEHNR, CDR2 FQNEAQ (reference sequence). V was shortened by 7 bases and J by 8 bases, with 18 bases between the two germline ends. This CDR3 contains 13 residues. The DNA for the CDR3 is TGTGCCAGCACCAAACTCGAAAATCCACAGCAGTACTTC. It translates to CASTKLENPQQYF.

This clone appeared a single time. The chain recombines TRBV4-1 with TRBJ2-1; tentative D call: TRBD2 (6 bases). Germline CDR1 reads MGHRA; CDR2 reads YSYEKL. Trimming took off 1 base at V and 9 bases at J, with 16 bases between the two ends. The CDR3 has 15 amino acids. CDR3 in amino acids: CASSQVADWSIEQFF. For the CDR3, the DNA is TGCGCCAGCAGCCAAGTAGCGGATTGGTCCATTGAGCAGTTCTTC.

The gene calls are TRBV19 and TRBJ2-1; D is uncertain. Per germline, CDR1 LNHDA and CDR2 SQIVND (reference sequence). This CDR3 is built from 14 residues. V was trimmed by 5 bases and J by 2 bases, leaving 10 bases between them. CDR3 region: CASSPRLPYNEQFF. CDR3 bases: TGTGCCAGTAGTCCGCGACTTCCCTACAATGAGCAGTTCTTC. Full variable domain (missing parts from reference TRBV19 and TRBJ2-1): DGGITQSPKYLFRKEGQNVTLSCEQNLNHDAMYWYRQDPGQGLRLIYYSQIVNDFQKGDIAEGYSVSREKKESFPLTVTSAQKNPTAFYLCASSPRLPYNEQFFGPGTRLTVL.

J is TRBJ1-2 and V is TRBV2; D not certain. V was pared by 9 bases and J by 4 bases, with 12 bases between. Germline V lookup: CDR1 SNHLY, CDR2 FYNNEI. The CDR3 contains 12 residues. The CDR3 sequence is CARKDWVYGYTF. CDR3 sequence (DNA): TGTGCCAGGAAGGACTGGGTCTATGGCTACACCTTC.

This clone was counted between two and nine times. The rearrangement uses TRBV27 and TRBJ1-2; TRBD1 agrees at 7 bases. This CDR3 comprises 16 residues. Germline assignment: CDR1 MNHEY and CDR2 SMNVEV (reference sequence). Losses at the gene ends were 5 bases for V and 8 bases for J; bases not matched to a gene: 17. The CDR3 region has the DNA TGTGCCAGCAGTCCCTCGTCGGGGACAGCCCAAGAAGGCTACACCTTC. It is translated as CASSPSSGTAQEGYTF.

The gene calls are TRBV6-1 and TRBJ2-3, with D perhaps matching TRBD1 or TRBD2 (5 bases each). Trimming took 0 bases from V and 13 from J, leaving 17 bases between them. The CDR3 covers 14 residues. Germline lookup yields CDR1 MNHNS and CDR2 SASEGT. The CDR3 here is CASSEATGPSPEYF. In DNA, the CDR3 is TGTGCCAGCAGTGAAGCAACGGGGCCGTCCCCGGAGTATTTT.

The J gene is TRBJ2-5, the V gene TRBV10-2, with 7 bases that match TRBD1. Trimming took 8 bases from V and 4 from J; bases not matched to a gene: 7. The germline gives CDR1 WSHSY, CDR2 SAAADI. This CDR3 is built from 13 residues. CDR3 sequence reads: CASGDRVRETQYF. CDR3 DNA sequence: TGCGCCAGCGGAGACAGGGTACGAGAGACCCAGTACTTC.

The rearrangement links TRBV5-6 to TRBJ2-4; possible D gene TRBD2, 5 bases. The CDR3 contains 17 residues. Trimming left V 0 bases short and J 7 bases short, with 20 bases between. Germline loops: CDR1 SGHDT, CDR2 YYEEEE. The CDR3 sequence: CASSLARGGPEENIQYF. Here the CDR3 DNA reads TGTGCCAGCAGCTTGGCACGGGGTGGTCCCGAGGAGAACATTCAGTACTTC.

The rearrangement links TRBV14 to TRBJ1-2; TRBD1 might be the D (5 bases). From germline, CDR1 is SGHDN and CDR2 FVKESK. The CDR3 totals 13 residues. V was trimmed by 4 bases and J by 3 bases, leaving 9 bases between them. Here the CDR3 DNA reads TGTGCCAGCAGCCCTACCAGGGACTATGGCTACACCTTC. Residues: CASSPTRDYGYTF.

The sample holds one count of this clone. The chain couples TRBV27 to TRBJ2-1; the match to TRBD1 covers 8 bases. Germline V gene lookup returns CDR1 MNHEY and CDR2 SMNVEV (reference sequence). V was pared by 5 bases and J by 6 bases, with 0 bases of the junction left unmatched. The CDR3 is 12 residues long. The CDR3: CASSTGGNEQFF. In DNA, the CDR3 is TGTGCCAGCAGTACAGGGGGCAATGAGCAGTTCTTC.

V gene TRBV21-1 combines with J gene TRBJ1-2. TRBV21-1 is tagged as a pseudogene. The CDR3 length is 14 residues. As DNA, the CDR3 is TGTGCCAGCAGCAAAGAGGAAGGTAATTATGGCTACACCTTC. Translation: CASSKEEGNYGYTF.

The chain joins TRBV27 to TRBJ2-6; D may be TRBD1 (5 bases). CDR3 length: 15 residues. V gave up 3 bases and J gave up 4 bases, with 10 bases separating them. Per the germline V gene, CDR1 is MNHEY and CDR2 is SMNVEV (reference sequence). In nucleotides, the CDR3 is TGTGCCAGCAGTTTGGGGCAAACCGGGGCCAACGTCCTGACTTTC. Protein sequence: CASSLGQTGANVLTF. Variable domain in full (rest from reference TRBV27 and TRBJ2-6): EAQVTQNPRYLITVTGKKLTVTCSQNMNHEYMSWYRQDPGLGLRQIYYSMNVEVTDKGDVPEGYKVSRKEKRNFPLILESPSPNQTSLYFCASSLGQTGANVLTFGAGSRLTVL.

This clone was detected only a few times. The gene calls are TRBV11-2 and TRBJ1-1, with no clear D. Trimming removed 3 bases from V and 1 base from J, with 0 bases in between. Germline values: CDR1 SGHAT, CDR2 FQNNGV. CDR3 length equals 11 residues. The CDR3 protein is CASSLNTEAFF. The DNA for the CDR3 is TGTGCCAGCAGCTTGAACACTGAAGCTTTCTTT.

On this clone: Other nucleotide sequences in the sample specify the same CDR3. This sequence joins TRBV27 and TRBJ2-7; D call uncertain. V shed 0 bases and J shed 4 bases, with 7 bases lying between them. CDR1 and CDR2 (germline): MNHEY, SMNVEV (reference sequence). This CDR3 has 13 residues. CDR3 protein: CASSLSDNYEQYF. DNA for the CDR3: TGTGCCAGCAGTTTATCGGATAATTACGAGCAGTACTTC.

This rearrangement joins TRBV28 to TRBJ2-2; 14 bases line up with TRBD2. Trimming took 8 bases from V and 2 from J; bases not matched to a gene: 13. This CDR3 contains 19 residues. CDR1 is MDHEN and CDR2 is SYDVKM in the germline V gene. CDR3: CASGHRLAGGFGNTGELFF. CDR3 in DNA: TGTGCCAGCGGCCATCGACTAGCGGGAGGGTTCGGAAACACCGGGGAGCTGTTTTTT.

J is TRBJ1-5 and V is TRBV6-5; D unresolved. In germline, CDR1 is MNHEY, CDR2 SVGAGI. V lost 6 bases and J lost 1, with 10 bases in between. The CDR3 consists of 14 residues. The CDR3 region is CASSPGLSNQPQHF. The CDR3 DNA reads as TGTGCCAGCAGCCCCGGGTTGAGCAATCAGCCCCAGCATTTT.